Only a few counts were recorded for the clone carrying this TCR beta chain. The sample comes from a study of T-cell reconstitution after alpha-beta-depleted transplantation in children. CDR3 length: 13 residues. The germline CDR1 and CDR2 sequences are GTSNPN and SVGIG (reference sequence). V lost 2 bases to trimming and J lost 5 bases, with 10 bases between them. Unique molecular identifiers were built into the TCRbeta library. TCRdb reprocessed the PCR reads via MiXCR and lists one record per CDR3 protein. Among about 610,000 distinct CDR3 sequences listed, under 12% were seen once. This TCR was sampled from a human donor who donated a stem cell graft to a child with acute myeloid leukemia. V and J are TRBV30 and TRBJ1-3; tentative D call: TRBD1 (5 bases). The sample was PBMCs from the stem cell graft donor, taken from the stem cell graft. The CDR3 DNA reads as TGTGCCTGGAGTAGGACAACGAGAAACACCATATATTTT. Translation gives CAWSRTTRNTIYF.